Below, 15 T cell receptor beta chains from the same sample are listed, as sequenced in a study of blood T cell repertoires in COVID-19. Generated by immunoSEQ multiplex PCR, the TCRdb table keeps only in-frame clones and is missing some. This sample has about 160,000 clones, with more than 65% found just once. Sample: peripheral blood. The receptors were sampled from a woman aged 55-75 years with COVID-19, enrolled during active disease.

The chain is built from TRBV6-5 and TRBJ1-3; TRBD1 matches at 8 bases. CDR3 size: 13 residues. CDR1 MNHEY and CDR2 SVGAGI come from the germline V gene. The trim removed 8 bases at V and 9 bases at J, leaving 9 bases unmatched. The CDR3 nucleotides read TGTGCCAGCGGAGGACAGGGAGCAGGCACCATATATTTT. Its protein is CASGGQGAGTIYF.

The rearrangement uses TRBV6-5 and TRBJ2-7; a weak D match, TRBD2 (6 bases). Trimming shortened V by 7 bases and J by 3 bases, and 13 bases separated the two germline ends. In germline, CDR1 is MNHEY, CDR2 SVGAGI. There are 13 residues in the CDR3. The CDR3 DNA is TGTGCCAGCAATGTCCTGCGGGACTACGAGCAGTACTTC. It codes for CASNVLRDYEQYF.

The chain employs TRBV7-2 and TRBJ2-7; 9 bases agree with TRBD1. This CDR3 region has 16 residues. Germline CDR1 is SGHTA and CDR2 is FQGNSA. J gave up 6 bases and V 5 bases, and 14 bases lay outside the gene matches. CDR3 in amino acids: CASSLGTGLGTVEQYF. CDR3 DNA: TGTGCCAGCAGCCTCGGGACAGGGCTCGGGACGGTCGAGCAGTACTTC.

The V call is TRBV7-9, the J call TRBJ2-4; D is possibly TRBD1 (6 bases). Trimming pared 4 bases from V and 2 bases from J, leaving 24 bases between. The CDR3 has 19 amino acids. Germline V lookup: CDR1 SEHNR, CDR2 FQNEAQ (reference sequence). DNA of the CDR3: TGTGCCAGCAGCTCGCTCCCAATAGGACAGCGGTATACCAAAAACATTCAGTACTTC. It translates to CASSSLPIGQRYTKNIQYF.

The V and J genes are TRBV6-1 and TRBJ2-1, with 10 bases fitting TRBD2. Germline V gene lookup returns CDR1 MNHNS and CDR2 SASEGT. This CDR3 contains 22 residues. J lost 6 bases, V lost 1 base, and 24 bases had no gene match. The CDR3 nucleotides are TGTGCCAGCAGTGAAGGGCTAGCGGGGGCACAATCCCGATTTTACAATCCCAATGAGCAGTTCTTC. It translates to CASSEGLAGAQSRFYNPNEQFF.

This chain connects TRBV7-2 to TRBJ2-7; no clear D. CDR1 is SGHTA and CDR2 is FQGNSA in the germline V gene. This CDR3 has 13 residues. V was pared by 1 base and J by 3 bases, with 7 bases between. The DNA for the CDR3 is TGTGCCAGCAGCTTAGGTCCCCTCTACGAGCAGTACTTC. Protein product: CASSLGPLYEQYF.

This chain links TRBV6-4 with TRBJ1-1; TRBD1 is a possible D gene (5 bases). CDR3 length: 15 residues. Germline lookup yields CDR1 MRHNA and CDR2 SNTAGT. V was cut by 4 bases and J by 0 bases, with 12 bases left in between. CDR3 amino acids: CASSAEDNVNTEAFF. DNA of the CDR3: TGTGCCAGCAGTGCCGAGGACAACGTGAACACTGAAGCTTTCTTT.

V gene TRBV24-1 combines with J gene TRBJ1-1, with D possibly being TRBD1 (5 bases). V lost 7 bases, J lost 8 bases, and 19 bases lay in between. The CDR3 sequence is 14 residues long. Germline V gene lookup returns CDR1 KGHDR and CDR2 SFDVKD. Written as DNA, the CDR3 is TGTGCCACCAGGACAGCCTCTTTGATGAGGGAAGCTTTCTTT. Protein product: CATRTASLMREAFF.

V and J are TRBV18 and TRBJ1-4; D unclear. Deletions cut 3 bases from V and 5 bases from J, with 13 bases between. This CDR3 is built from 15 residues. Germline V lookup: CDR1 KGHSH, CDR2 LQKENI. The CDR3 sequence is CASSPPAGGNEKLFF. CDR3 sequence (DNA): TGTGCCAGCTCACCCCCCGCGGGAGGGAATGAAAAACTGTTTTTT.

This clone was counted once. This chain uses TRBV28 with TRBJ2-5, with D possibly matching TRBD2 (5 bases). Between the trimmed V and J ends, which lost 9 bases and 1 base, there was a span of 9 bases. Germline V CDR1 and CDR2: MDHEN, SYDVKM. The CDR3 loop spans 12 amino acids. The CDR3: CASQAVQETQYF. As DNA, the CDR3 is TGTGCCAGTCAAGCGGTCCAAGAGACCCAGTACTTC. The variable domain in full, with the rest retrieved from reference TRBV28 and TRBJ2-5, is DVKVTQSSRYLVKRTGEKVFLECVQDMDHENMFWYRQDPGLGLRLIYFSYDVKMKEKGDIPEGYSVSREKKERFSLILESASTNQTSMYLCASQAVQETQYFGPGTRLLVL.

The chain links TRBV23-1 to TRBJ2-7; TRBD2 matches at 7 bases. TRBV23-1 is assigned to the ORF class and has an uncertain function. The CDR3 contains 14 residues. The junction had 4 bases not matched to a gene; V was cut back by 1 base and J by 4 bases. This CDR3 is CASSQLGGRYEQYF. The CDR3 nucleotides read TGCGCCAGCAGTCAATTAGGCGGGAGATACGAGCAGTACTTC.

The chain combines TRBV2 with TRBJ1-2; no reliable D call. With 1 base removed from V and 4 bases from J, the gap between germline ends came to 7 bases. The CDR3 spans 13 residues. Per germline, CDR1 SNHLY and CDR2 FYNNEI. CDR3 sequence: CASSEVNTYGYTF. The CDR3 DNA is TGTGCCAGCAGTGAAGTGAACACCTATGGCTACACCTTC. Supplemented by reference TRBV2 and TRBJ1-2, the full variable domain reads EPEVTQTPSHQVTQMGQEVILRCVPISNHLYFYWYRQILGQKVEFLVSFYNNEISEKSEIFDDQFSVERPDGSNFTLKIRSTKLEDSAMYFCASSEVNTYGYTFGSGTRLTVV.

A few counts support this clone. The rearrangement joins TRBV28 to TRBJ2-1, with 9 bases identical to TRBD2. Unmatched junction bases numbered 10, after V lost 5 bases and J lost 2 bases. Germline loops: CDR1 MDHEN, CDR2 SYDVKM. This CDR3 has 17 amino acids. The CDR3 loop is CASSGGEREAPYNEQFF. CDR3 sequence (DNA): TGTGCCAGCAGTGGTGGGGAGCGGGAGGCCCCCTACAATGAGCAGTTCTTC.

This chain connects TRBV20-1 to TRBJ1-5, with unresolved D. V was clipped by 3 bases and J by 3 bases, with 12 bases between them. Germline CDR1 reads DFQATT; CDR2 reads SNEGSKA (reference sequence). The CDR3 sequence is 14 residues long. The chain's CDR3 is CSASPAGYNQPQHF. DNA of the CDR3: TGCAGTGCTAGTCCAGCCGGGTACAATCAGCCCCAGCATTTT.

The count of this clone is one. The chain uses TRBV24-1 and TRBJ2-7; D perhaps matches TRBD2 (7 bases). The CDR3 is 19 residues long. The germline V and J ends were trimmed by 0 bases and 4 bases, with 24 bases remaining between them. Germline V gives CDR1 KGHDR, CDR2 SFDVKD. This CDR3 reads CATSDLGAGGARYLYEQYV. CDR3 nucleotides: TGTGCCACCAGTGATTTGGGGGCTGGGGGGGCCCGGTACCTTTACGAGCAGTACGTC.